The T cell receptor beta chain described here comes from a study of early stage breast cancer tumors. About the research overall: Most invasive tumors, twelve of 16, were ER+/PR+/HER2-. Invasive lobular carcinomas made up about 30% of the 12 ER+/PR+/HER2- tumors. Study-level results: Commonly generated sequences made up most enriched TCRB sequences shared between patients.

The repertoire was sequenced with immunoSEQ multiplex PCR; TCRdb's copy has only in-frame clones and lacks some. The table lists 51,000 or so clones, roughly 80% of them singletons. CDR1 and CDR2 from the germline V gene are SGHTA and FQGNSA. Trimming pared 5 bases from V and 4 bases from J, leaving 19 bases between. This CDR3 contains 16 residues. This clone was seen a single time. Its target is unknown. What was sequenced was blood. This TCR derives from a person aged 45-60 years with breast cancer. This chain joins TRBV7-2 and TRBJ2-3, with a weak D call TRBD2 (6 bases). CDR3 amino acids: CASSPTPRLGADTQYF. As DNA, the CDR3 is TGTGCCAGCAGCCCAACACCCCGACTAGGCGCAGATACGCAGTATTTT.